This TCR beta chain derives from a study of blood T cell repertoires in COVID-19. TCRdb's table, derived via immunoSEQ multiplex PCR, lists solely in-frame clones and lacks some. The table has hundreds of thousands of clones, 75% to 90% seen once; the top ten hold around 3.4%. The germline V and J ends were trimmed by 4 bases and 2 bases, with 18 bases remaining between them. The CDR3 consists of 17 residues. Germline loops: CDR1 SGHKS, CDR2 YYEKEE (reference sequence). The sample consisted of peripheral blood. This sequence joins TRBV5-5 and TRBJ2-2; possibly TRBD2 for D (5 bases). The sequence was obtained from a young woman with acute or convalescent COVID-19. The CDR3: CASSLAERVINTGELFF. CDR3 nucleotides: TGTGCCAGCAGCCTGGCTGAGAGGGTGATTAACACCGGGGAGCTGTTTTTT.